This entry is about one T cell receptor beta chain. Its antigen is not identified. Regions amplified from RNA transcripts were the TCR beta CDR3 regions. In the first-round RT-PCR of the TCR CDR3, the HTBI primer set was used. In TCRdb, the multiplex PCR reads were re-called with MiXCR into one record per CDR3 protein. The table shows fewer than 350,000 distinct CDR3 sequences, with around 20% occurring only once. Trimming left V 6 bases short and J 7 bases short, with 15 bases between. The CDR3 runs 13 residues. CDR1 MDHEN and CDR2 SYDVKM come from the germline V gene. This record comes from a study of T cells in Graves' hyperthyroidism and ophthalmopathy. The overall study: Before any treatment, at initial diagnosis, peripheral blood was collected.

General study results and limits: Expanded thyroid clonotypes (above 0.001) were mostly also found in blood. The model made its ophthalmopathy prediction, and onset followed a median approximately 7 months later.

Ophthalmopathy patients had moderate-to-severe active disease, CAS ≥3, NOSPECS ≥4, and disease duration under 3 months. The sequencing input was blood. The receptor was isolated from a man aged 50 to 59 with Graves' ophthalmopathy. The genes are TRBV28 and TRBJ1-2, with D unclear. The CDR3 reads CASRTLSPGGYTF. CDR3 sequence (DNA): TGTGCCAGCAGAACCCTCTCCCCGGGTGGCTACACCTTC.